The 26 T cell receptor beta chains in this list originate from one sample, sequenced in a study of blood T cells in healthy people across ages. It was with a sample-barcoded 5' primer and a J-beta primer mix that a second PCR of roughly 7 to 12 cycles was run. Using its own MiXCR run on the 5' RACE reads, TCRdb lists one record per CDR3 protein. The sample lists under 2 million distinct CDR3 sequences, around 35% occurring once. Source material: blood. These receptors were obtained from a woman aged 30 to 39 in good health.

This chain uses TRBV5-1 with TRBJ2-6; D is ambiguous. The CDR3 has 16 amino acids. V lost 4 bases and J 0 bases, leaving 11 bases between the germline ends. Per germline, CDR1 SGHRS and CDR2 YFSETQ. The CDR3 spells CASSPATLSGANVLTF. The CDR3 nucleotides read TGCGCCAGCAGCCCAGCGACCCTCTCTGGGGCCAACGTCCTGACTTTC. Full variable domain (missing parts from reference TRBV5-1 and TRBJ2-6): KAGVTQTPRYLIKTRGQQVTLSCSPISGHRSVSWYQQTPGQGLQFLFEYFSETQRNKGNFPGRFSGRQFSNSRSEMNVSTLELGDSALYLCASSPATLSGANVLTFGAGSRLTVL.

The gene calls are TRBV7-9 and TRBJ2-4, with TRBD1 as a possible D gene (5 bases). The closer fit of TRBJ2-7 to the DNA end suggests the J call may be wrong. This CDR3 spans 14 amino acids. Germline V lookup: CDR1 SEHNR, CDR2 FQNEAQ (reference sequence). The CDR3 coding sequence is TGTGCCAGCAGCGTAGACAGAAACTACTACGAGCAGTACTTC. Encoded protein: CASSVDRNYYEQYF.

This clonotype was picked up many times. The chain couples TRBV9 to TRBJ2-1, with TRBD2 as a possible D gene (6 bases). Germline V gene data show CDR1 as SGDLS and CDR2 as YYNGEE. The V end was cut by 3 bases, the J end by 0 bases, with 10 bases between. The CDR3 covers 15 residues. DNA of the CDR3: TGTGCCAGCAGCGCAGACGGGAGCTCCTACAATGAGCAGTTCTTC. This gives the protein CASSADGSSYNEQFF.

This clonotype appeared a few times. CDR3: CASSYTGWSVDEGNEQYF. The CDR3 DNA follows: TGTGCCAGCAGTTACACGGGGTGGAGTGTGGACGAAGGGAACGAGCAGTACTTC. The chain couples TRBV6-2 or TRBV6-3 to TRBJ2-7; possible D gene TRBD2, 5 bases. The V and J ends lost 2 bases and 5 bases respectively, with 25 bases between them. This CDR3 region has 18 residues. Germline assignment: CDR1 MNHEY and CDR2 SVGEGT.

The chain has TRBV5-6 and TRBJ1-1, with TRBD1 as a possible D gene (5 bases). Trimming removed 4 bases at V and 0 bases at J, with 13 bases between. The CDR3 has 15 residues. Germline CDR1 SGHDT, CDR2 YYEEEE. CDR3 loop: CASSNGGGMNTEAFF. DNA for the CDR3: TGTGCCAGCAGCAATGGGGGGGGGATGAACACTGAAGCTTTCTTT.

This clonotype was seen a handful of times. The chain carries TRBV20-1 and TRBJ1-1, with D uncertain. The CDR3 runs to 12 residues. Trimming pared 5 bases from V and 0 bases from J, leaving 7 bases between. Germline CDR1 is DFQATT and CDR2 is SNEGSKA (reference sequence). This CDR3 is CSAGKLNTEAFF. The CDR3 DNA reads as TGCAGTGCTGGGAAGTTGAACACTGAAGCTTTCTTT.

Regarding this clonotype: Sequence at one end of the junction differs from germline and may be a read error. The chain recombines TRBV3-1 with TRBJ2-7; tentatively, D is TRBD1 (5 bases). This CDR3 contains 15 residues. Germline-derived CDR1 and CDR2 are LGHDT and YNNKEL (reference sequence). The CDR3 DNA reads as TGTGCCCGCAGCCAAGGTTATAGGGGCCCCTACGAGCAGTACTTC. Its translation: CARSQGYRGPYEQYF.

This clonotype has a handful of counts. This sequence joins TRBV28 and TRBJ2-7; either TRBD1 or TRBD2 may supply D (5 bases each). The V and J ends lost 0 bases and 0 bases respectively, with 9 bases between them. The CDR3 has 15 residues. Germline CDR1 is MDHEN and CDR2 is SYDVKM. The CDR3 DNA follows: TGTGCCAGCAGTTTATGGGGGGAAGTCTCCTACGAGCAGTACTTC. It is translated as CASSLWGEVSYEQYF.

The table lists this clonotype with a few counts. The chain has TRBV2 and TRBJ2-3; 9 nucleotides agree with TRBD1. The CDR3 spans 13 residues. J gave up 5 bases and V 8 bases, and 5 bases lay outside the gene matches. CDR1 and CDR2 from the germline V gene are SNHLY and FYNNEI. This CDR3 is CASGQGQIDTQYF. The CDR3 DNA sequence: TGTGCCAGCGGACAGGGGCAAATAGATACGCAGTATTTT.

This clonotype has at least ten counts. The chain is built from TRBV7-2 and TRBJ2-4; D remains unclear. There are 15 residues in the CDR3. The V gene lost 0 bases and the J gene lost 0 bases, with 6 bases spanning the gap. Looked up from germline, CDR1 is SGHTA and CDR2 is FQGNSA. The CDR3 protein is CASSLATLAKNIQYF. CDR3 nucleotide sequence: TGTGCCAGCAGCTTAGCTACGTTAGCCAAAAACATTCAGTACTTC.

Worth noting for this clonotype: One end of the junction fails to match germline, which may point to a read error. The chain links TRBV9 to TRBJ2-1; TRBD2 matches at 9 bases. The germline V gene encodes CDR1 SGDLS and CDR2 YYNGEE. The CDR3 extends over 16 amino acids. DNA of the CDR3: TGTGCCAGCAGCCCGCGGGGGGGGACTCAAAACAATGGGCAGTTCTTC. This sequence encodes CASSPRGGTQNNGQFF.

The chain recombines TRBV5-1 with TRBJ1-5; D call uncertain. This CDR3 has 16 residues. V lost 0 bases to trimming and J lost 1 base, with 11 bases between them. The V gene's germline CDR1 is SGHRS and CDR2 YFSETQ. The CDR3 DNA sequence: TGCGCCAGCAGCTTGGGTGAGGGTTCGAGCAATCAGCCCCAGCATTTT. It yields the protein CASSLGEGSSNQPQHF.

The sample holds a few counts of this clonotype. The rearrangement joins TRBV5-1 to TRBJ2-1; 8 nucleotides agree with TRBD2. The CDR3 loop spans 15 amino acids. The V segment lost 6 bases and the J segment 1 base; nucleotides outside the gene matches: 6. Looked up from germline, CDR1 is SGHRS and CDR2 is YFSETQ. This CDR3 is CASILTSGSYNEQFF. DNA of the CDR3: TGCGCCAGCATCCTCACTAGCGGATCCTACAATGAGCAGTTCTTC.

This clonotype was detected only a few times. The CDR3 loop reads CASNRDRGRYGYTF. In nucleotides, the CDR3 is TGTGCCAGCAACCGGGACAGGGGACGGTATGGCTACACCTTC. The chain has TRBV6-1 and TRBJ1-2; 10 nucleotides agree with TRBD1. Unmatched junction bases numbered 7, after V lost 7 bases and J lost 5 bases. Germline CDR1 and CDR2: MNHNS and SASEGT. This CDR3 is built from 14 residues.

The chain recombines TRBV13 with TRBJ2-1, with D unclear. The CDR3 covers 13 residues. Germline assignment: CDR1 PRHDT and CDR2 FYEKMQ (reference sequence). With 6 bases removed from V and 3 bases from J, the gap between germline ends came to 9 bases. CDR3 sequence (DNA): TGTGCCAGCAGGGTAGGATACTACAATGAGCAGTTCTTC. Its protein is CASRVGYYNEQFF.

This clonotype was picked up one time. CDR3 sequence: CAIYTGEETEAFF. The CDR3 DNA is TGTGCCATCTACACAGGTGAGGAAACTGAAGCTTTCTTT. V usage is TRBV18 and J usage is TRBJ1-1; D might be TRBD1 (5 bases). The length of the CDR3 is 13 residues. Germline CDR1 reads KGHSH; CDR2 reads LQKENI. Trimming cost V 10 bases and J 5 bases, with 17 bases left between them.

This chain joins TRBV20-1 and TRBJ2-1, with 8 bases that match TRBD2. The CDR3 consists of 14 residues. Germline V gene data show CDR1 as DFQATT and CDR2 as SNEGSKA (reference sequence). The V gene end was trimmed by 6 bases and the J gene end by 5 bases; junction bases not matched to a gene: 9. CDR3 in DNA: TGCAGTGCCCCTGCCAGCGGGAGAAACAATGAGCAGTTCTTC. It encodes CSAPASGRNNEQFF.

The sample holds a few counts of this clonotype. The J gene is TRBJ2-3, the V gene TRBV5-1, with D possibly being TRBD2 (6 bases). V was cut by 3 bases and J by 5 bases, with 19 bases left in between. The CDR3 totals 16 residues. CDR1 and CDR2 from the germline V gene are SGHRS and YFSETQ. This chain's CDR3 is CASSSVAGRAVDTQYF. The CDR3 nucleotides are TGCGCCAGCAGCTCAGTCGCGGGAAGAGCAGTAGATACGCAGTATTTT. Supplemented by reference TRBV5-1 and TRBJ2-3, the full variable domain reads KAGVTQTPRYLIKTRGQQVTLSCSPISGHRSVSWYQQTPGQGLQFLFEYFSETQRNKGNFPGRFSGRQFSNSRSEMNVSTLELGDSALYLCASSSVAGRAVDTQYFGPGTRLTVL.

There are a few counts of this clonotype. The rearrangement uses TRBV5-6 and TRBJ1-1; no firm D call. Germline CDR1 is SGHDT and CDR2 is YYEEEE. This CDR3 is built from 14 residues. V was trimmed by 4 bases and J by 6 bases, leaving 16 bases between them. The CDR3 DNA is TGTGCCAGCAGCCCCCTCGGAGGATCCCCTGAAGCTTTCTTT. The encoded protein is CASSPLGGSPEAFF.

The chain carries TRBV4-2 and TRBJ2-1; D ambiguous. V gave up 0 bases and J gave up 8 bases, with 14 bases separating them. The CDR3 totals 15 residues. Germline V gene lookup returns CDR1 LGHNA and CDR2 YNFKEQ. CDR3 protein: CASSQDRNSFDEQFF. CDR3 nucleotides: TGTGCCAGCAGCCAAGATCGGAATAGCTTCGATGAGCAGTTCTTC.

J is TRBJ1-4 and V is TRBV7-8, with D hard to call. Germline CDR1 is SGHVS and CDR2 is FQNEAQ. V gave up 9 bases and J gave up 3 bases, with 11 bases separating them. The CDR3 loop spans 13 amino acids. The CDR3 DNA reads TGTGCCAGTCGGCAGGCTGCTAATGAAAAACTGTTTTTT. Translation: CASRQAANEKLFF. The whole variable domain, remainder taken from reference TRBV7-8 and TRBJ1-4, is GAGVSQSPRYKVAKRGQDVALRCDPISGHVSLFWYQQALGQGPEFLTYFQNEAQLDKSGLPSDRFFAERPEGSVSTLKIQRTQQEDSAVYLCASRQAANEKLFFGSGTQLSVL.

The chain carries TRBV3-1 and TRBJ1-1; the D is unclear. Germline CDR1 is LGHDT and CDR2 is YNNKEL (reference sequence). V lost 0 bases and J 8 bases, leaving 7 bases between the germline ends. This CDR3 comprises 12 residues. CDR3 coding DNA: TGTGCCAGCAGCCAAGATTCGAGGGAAGCTTTCTTT. Amino acids: CASSQDSREAFF. Based on the CDR3 plus reference TRBV3-1 and TRBJ1-1, the full variable domain is DTAVSQTPKYLVTQMGNDKSIKCEQNLGHDTMYWYKQDSKKFLKIMFSYNNKELIINETVPNRFSPKSPDKAHLNLHINSLELGDSAVYFCASSQDSREAFFGQGTRLTVV.

V gene TRBV3-1 combines with J gene TRBJ2-3; 15 bases agree with TRBD2. V shed 4 bases and J 7 bases; nucleotides not matched to a gene: 12. This CDR3 has 18 residues. From germline, CDR1 is LGHDT and CDR2 YNNKEL (reference sequence). This CDR3 reads CASSPRRTSGGVWNTQYF. The CDR3 DNA reads TGTGCCAGCAGCCCCCGCAGGACTAGCGGGGGGGTTTGGAATACGCAGTATTTT.

This clonotype appeared a few times. The chain couples TRBV3-1 to TRBJ2-7, with D hard to call. The V end was cut by 1 base, the J end by 3 bases, with 7 bases between. The germline V gene has CDR1 LGHDT and CDR2 YNNKEL (reference sequence). The CDR3 is 13 residues long. The CDR3 protein is CASSQAAHYEQYF. The CDR3 coding sequence is TGTGCCAGCAGCCAAGCAGCACACTACGAGCAGTACTTC.

This clonotype was seen more than once but under ten times. The rearrangement joins TRBV6-2 or TRBV6-3 to TRBJ2-1; 10 bases align to TRBD2. With 6 bases clipped from V and 2 bases from J, the junction kept 7 bases outside the gene matches. This CDR3 is 16 amino acids long. Germline loops: CDR1 MNHEY, CDR2 SVGEGT. CDR3 sequence: CASRHDGTSAYNEQFF. The CDR3 DNA reads as TGTGCCAGCAGACATGATGGGACTAGCGCCTACAATGAGCAGTTCTTC.

The CDR3 spells CAIGPAGPSVNEQFF. DNA of the CDR3: TGTGCCATCGGACCAGCGGGGCCCAGCGTCAATGAGCAGTTCTTC. The chain employs TRBV10-3 and TRBJ2-1; 7 bases fit TRBD2. The CDR3 has 15 residues. The V and J ends lost 8 bases and 6 bases, in that order; junction bases with no gene match: 13. Germline V gene data show CDR1 as ENHRY and CDR2 as SYGVKD.